Reported below is one T cell receptor (beta chain). CDR1 and CDR2 from the germline V gene are SGHKS and YYEKEE (reference sequence). V lost 1 base and J 2 bases, leaving 8 bases between the germline ends. The CDR3 has 14 amino acids. These data belong to a study of blood T cell repertoires in COVID-19. Assay: immunoSEQ multiplex PCR; the TCRdb copy retains only in-frame clones and omits some. The top ten hold under 10% of the sample, which has some 150,000 clones, roughly 80% seen once. The rearrangement joins TRBV5-5 to TRBJ2-3, with D possibly TRBD1 on 6 matching bases. This sequence originates from an elderly woman in a cohort sampled during active or convalescent COVID-19. The sequenced material came from peripheral blood. The CDR3 region is CASSLTGITDTQYF. The CDR3 DNA reads as TGTGCCAGCAGCTTGACAGGGATCACAGATACGCAGTATTTT.